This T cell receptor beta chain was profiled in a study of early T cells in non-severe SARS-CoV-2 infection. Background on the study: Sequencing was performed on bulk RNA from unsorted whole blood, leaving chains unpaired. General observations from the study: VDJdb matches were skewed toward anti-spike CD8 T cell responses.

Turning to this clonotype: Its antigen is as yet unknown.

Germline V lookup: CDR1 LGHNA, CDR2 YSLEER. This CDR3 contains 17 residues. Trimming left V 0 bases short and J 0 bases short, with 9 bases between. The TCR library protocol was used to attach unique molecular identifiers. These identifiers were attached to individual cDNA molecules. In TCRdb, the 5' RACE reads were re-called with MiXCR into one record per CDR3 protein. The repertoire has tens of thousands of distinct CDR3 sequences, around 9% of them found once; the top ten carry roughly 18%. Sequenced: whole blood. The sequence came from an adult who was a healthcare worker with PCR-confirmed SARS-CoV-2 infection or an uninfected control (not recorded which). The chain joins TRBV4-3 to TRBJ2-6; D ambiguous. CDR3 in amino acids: CASSQDRHLSGANVLTF. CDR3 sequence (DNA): TGCGCCAGCAGCCAAGATCGGCACCTCTCTGGGGCCAACGTCCTGACTTTC.